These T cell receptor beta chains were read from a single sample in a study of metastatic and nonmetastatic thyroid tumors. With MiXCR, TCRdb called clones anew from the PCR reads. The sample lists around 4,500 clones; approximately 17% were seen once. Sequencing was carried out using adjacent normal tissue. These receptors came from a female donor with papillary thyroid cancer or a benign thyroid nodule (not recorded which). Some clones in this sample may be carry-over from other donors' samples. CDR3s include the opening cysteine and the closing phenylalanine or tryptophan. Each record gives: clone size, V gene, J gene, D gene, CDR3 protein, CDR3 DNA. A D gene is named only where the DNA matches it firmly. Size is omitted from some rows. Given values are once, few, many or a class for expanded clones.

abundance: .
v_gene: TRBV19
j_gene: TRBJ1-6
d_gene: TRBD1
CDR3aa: CASSAEQGVNSPLHF
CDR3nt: TGTGCCAGTAGTGCAGAACAGGGGGTAAATTCACCCCTCCACTTT

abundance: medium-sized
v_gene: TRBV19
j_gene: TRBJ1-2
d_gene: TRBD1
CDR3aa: CASSIPTTGVPYGYTF
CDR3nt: TGTGCCAGTAGTATACCGACGACAGGGGTACCTTATGGCTACACCTTC

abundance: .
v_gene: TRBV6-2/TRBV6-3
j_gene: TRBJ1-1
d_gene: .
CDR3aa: CTSTLTGGTEALF
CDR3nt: TGTACCAGCACACTAACAGGTGGCACTGAAGCTTTATTT

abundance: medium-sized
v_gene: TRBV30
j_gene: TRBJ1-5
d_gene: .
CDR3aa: CAWSLGTQPQHF
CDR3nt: TGTGCCTGGAGTTTGGGTACGCAGCCCCAGCATTTT

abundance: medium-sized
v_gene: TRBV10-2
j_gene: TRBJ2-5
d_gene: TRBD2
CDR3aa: CASSDRASGRVTQYF
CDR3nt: TGCGCCAGCAGTGACAGGGCTAGCGGGAGAGTGACCCAGTACTTC

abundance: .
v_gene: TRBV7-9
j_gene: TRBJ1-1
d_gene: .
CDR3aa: CASSLARMNTEAFF
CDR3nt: TGTGCCAGCAGCTTAGCTCGGATGAACACTGAAGCTTTCTTT

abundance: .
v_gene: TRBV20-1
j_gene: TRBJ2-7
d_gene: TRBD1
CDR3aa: CSARSRQGAVDEQYF
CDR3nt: TGCAGTGCTAGATCCAGGCAGGGGGCGGTGGACGAGCAGTACTTC

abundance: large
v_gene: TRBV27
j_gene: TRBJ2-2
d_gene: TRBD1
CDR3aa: CASSSLGTGGNGELFF
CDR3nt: TGTGCCAGCAGTTCCTTGGGGACAGGGGGTAACGGGGAGCTGTTTTTT

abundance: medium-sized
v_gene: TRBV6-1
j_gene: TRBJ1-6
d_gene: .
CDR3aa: CASRKGRQSSYNSPLHF
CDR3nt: TGTGCCAGCAGAAAAGGTCGGCAGAGCTCCTATAATTCACCCCTCCACTTT

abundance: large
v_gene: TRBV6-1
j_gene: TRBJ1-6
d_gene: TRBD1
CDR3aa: CASSRGPDSPLHF
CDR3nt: TGTGCCAGCAGCAGGGGGCCGGATTCACCCCTCCACTTT